This T cell receptor (beta chain) was sequenced during a study of spatial heterogeneity in lung cancer. Overall study: The follow-up PBMC samples were sequenced whenever they were available. The median time to follow-up was about two years after resection. Averaged across combinations, each unique TCR and UMI pairing appeared more than ten times in raw reads, which were uncorrected. Study-level results: Resection blood, more than follow-up blood, showed ubiquitous expanded tumor TCRs.

Ten or more counts support this clonotype. The antigen remains undetermined. Time point reported: blood at routine non-recurrence follow-up after resection. From tumor, nontumor lung or frozen PBMC, whole RNA was taken unsorted for sequencing. Germline V gives CDR1 MNHEY, CDR2 SVGEGT. V lost 2 bases and J lost 4, with 2 bases in between. The CDR3 loop spans 11 amino acids. Each TCR cDNA molecule carried a unique molecular identifier. Each CDR3 protein is one row after TCRdb ran MiXCR on the 5' RACE reads. The sample yields 20,000 to 30,000 distinct CDR3 sequences, 5.5% to 7% seen once. V gene TRBV6-2 or TRBV6-3 combines with J gene TRBJ2-5; no definite D call. This TCR derives from a male donor with early-stage non-small cell lung cancer. This material consisted of PBMCs, taken at follow-up. CDR3: CASSYTETQYF. CDR3 nucleotides: TGTGCCAGCAGTTACACAGAGACCCAGTACTTC.